The rows below give T cell receptor beta chains drawn from one sample of a study of CXCR3-negative and CXCR3-positive naive CD8 T cells. TCRdb reanalyzed the 5' RACE reads and collapses them to one entry per CDR3 protein, without DNA. Its listing shows about 110,000 distinct CDR3 sequences. The sequencing sample was made of naive CXCR3+ CD8+ T cells from blood. The receptors stem from a human donor in good health. Some clones in this sample may be carry-over from other donors' samples. CDR3s include the opening cysteine and the closing phenylalanine or tryptophan.

TRBV29-1	TRBJ1-1	CSVDDLQGIAFF
TRBV12-3/TRBV12-4	TRBJ1-2	CASSFSSGGYGYTF
TRBV29-1	TRBJ2-7	CSGLGSSYEQYF
TRBV29-1	TRBJ1-1	CSVARGAYTEAFF
TRBV11-2	TRBJ1-2	CASSGGTAPDYGYTF
TRBV20-1	TRBJ2-7	CSARDRDEQYF
TRBV28	TRBJ2-7	CASSLVAGGLEQYF
TRBV11-2	TRBJ2-7	CASSFGTAITYEQYF
TRBV19	TRBJ2-2	CASRIQGYTGELFF
TRBV28	TRBJ2-5	CASSTGLARRETQYF